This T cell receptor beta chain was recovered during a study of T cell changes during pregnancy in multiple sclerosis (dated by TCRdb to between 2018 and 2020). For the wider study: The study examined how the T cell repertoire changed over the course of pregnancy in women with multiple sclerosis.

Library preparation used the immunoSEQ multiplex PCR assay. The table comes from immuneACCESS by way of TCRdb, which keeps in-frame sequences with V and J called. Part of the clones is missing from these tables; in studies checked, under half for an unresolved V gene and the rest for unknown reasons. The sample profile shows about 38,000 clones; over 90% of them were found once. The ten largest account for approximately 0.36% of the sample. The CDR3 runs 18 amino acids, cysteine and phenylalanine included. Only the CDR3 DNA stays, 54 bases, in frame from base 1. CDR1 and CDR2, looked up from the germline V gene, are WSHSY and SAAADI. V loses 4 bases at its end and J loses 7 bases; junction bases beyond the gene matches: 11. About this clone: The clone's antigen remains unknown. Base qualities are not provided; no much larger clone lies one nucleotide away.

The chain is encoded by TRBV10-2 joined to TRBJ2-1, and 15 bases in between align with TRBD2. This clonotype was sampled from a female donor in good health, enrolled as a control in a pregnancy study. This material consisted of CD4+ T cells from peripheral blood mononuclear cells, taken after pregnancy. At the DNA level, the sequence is TGCGCCAGCAGTGGCAACCGGACTAGCGGGGGGGCGGCGAATGAGCAGTTCTTC. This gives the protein CASSGNRTSGGAANEQFF.